One sample yielded the 19 T cell receptor beta chains listed below, sequenced in a study of cytomegalovirus exposure and HLA in healthy donors. The study ran its PCR with 60 Vbeta and 13 Jbeta primers. Sequencing was performed with immunoSEQ multiplex PCR; in TCRdb, only in-frame clones are kept and a portion is missing. In all, the sample yields almost 35,000 clones. Sequencing was carried out using PBMCs. The receptors shown here come from a woman in her forties in good health and CMV-seropositive.

The V call is TRBV28, the J call TRBJ1-1; weak D call: TRBD1 (5 bases). V was shortened by 4 bases and J by 7 bases, with 7 bases between the two germline ends. Germline V gene lookup returns CDR1 MDHEN and CDR2 SYDVKM. The CDR3 covers 11 residues. The CDR3 bases are TGTGCCAGCAGTTGGGGACTTGAAGCTTTCTTT. It yields the protein CASSWGLEAFF.

J is TRBJ2-7 and V is TRBV12-5; 7 bases line up with TRBD2. Trimming took 4 bases from V and 3 from J; bases not matched to a gene: 18. The CDR3 loop spans 18 amino acids. Germline V lookup: CDR1 LGHNT, CDR2 FRNRAP. The CDR3 nucleotides read TGTGCTAGTGGTTCCCAGGTGCCACCGGGACTATCCTGCTACGAGCAGTACTTC. Translated: CASGSQVPPGLSCYEQYF.

DNA of the CDR3: TGTGCCAGCAGTTTCCCCGCGACAGGGGGCCTTCTTCAGCCCCAGCATTTT. Amino acids: CASSFPATGGLLQPQHF. The chain has TRBV28 and TRBJ1-5, with 10 bases fitting TRBD1. The V gene end was trimmed by 3 bases and the J gene end by 6 bases; junction bases not matched to a gene: 11. The CDR3 loop spans 17 amino acids. Germline CDR1 reads MDHEN; CDR2 reads SYDVKM.

J is TRBJ2-2 and V is TRBV9; 12 positions match TRBD1. V shed 7 bases and J 7 bases; nucleotides not matched to a gene: 11. The CDR3 covers 16 residues. Germline lookup yields CDR1 SGDLS and CDR2 YYNGEE. The CDR3 here is CASSSRDRGRGGELFF. CDR3 DNA: TGTGCCAGCTCCAGCCGGGACAGGGGGCGAGGCGGGGAGCTGTTTTTT.

The J gene is TRBJ2-3, the V gene TRBV21-1; the DNA was not used to check the table's D call, TRBD1. TRBV21-1 is marked as a pseudogene. The CDR3 extends over 14 amino acids. CDR3 in amino acids: CASSLSQGTDTQYF. As DNA, the CDR3 is TGTGCCAGCAGCCTGAGCCAGGGGACAGATACGCAGTATTTT.

J is TRBJ1-4 and V is TRBV19, with 9 bases identical to TRBD1. Germline V CDR1 and CDR2: LNHDA, SQIVND (reference sequence). J lost 4 bases, V lost 3 bases, and 3 bases had no gene match. This CDR3 is built from 15 residues. The CDR3, as DNA: TGTGCCAGTAGTATTCCGGGACAGGGTAATGAAAAACTGTTTTTT. Amino acids: CASSIPGQGNEKLFF.

The V and J genes are TRBV4-1 and TRBJ2-1, with 9 positions matching TRBD1. CDR1 MGHRA and CDR2 YSYEKL come from the germline V gene. The CDR3 loop spans 15 amino acids. The trim removed 4 bases at V and 3 bases at J, leaving 4 bases unmatched. The CDR3: CASSLDRGNYNEQFF. The CDR3 nucleotides are TGCGCCAGCAGCCTGGACAGGGGAAACTACAATGAGCAGTTCTTC.

The chain joins TRBV9 to TRBJ2-7; 8 positions agree with TRBD1. The CDR3 covers 14 residues. V lost 7 bases to trimming and J lost 0 bases; unmatched junction nucleotides: 6. From germline, CDR1 is SGDLS and CDR2 YYNGEE. The CDR3 here is CASARTGSSYEQYF. The DNA of the CDR3 is TGTGCCAGCGCTCGGACAGGGAGCTCCTACGAGCAGTACTTC.

V and J are TRBV5-1 and TRBJ1-2, with D tentatively TRBD1 (6 bases). CDR3 length: 15 residues. Germline-derived CDR1 and CDR2 are SGHRS and YFSETQ. Trimming removed 5 bases from V and 6 bases from J, with 20 bases in between. Here the CDR3 reads CASRRGGQGLDGYTF. The CDR3 DNA reads as TGCGCCAGCAGACGAGGTGGGCAGGGGCTGGATGGCTACACCTTC. Together with reference TRBV5-1 and TRBJ1-2, the CDR3 gives the full variable domain: KAGVTQTPRYLIKTRGQQVTLSCSPISGHRSVSWYQQTPGQGLQFLFEYFSETQRNKGNFPGRFSGRQFSNSRSEMNVSTLELGDSALYLCASRRGGQGLDGYTFGSGTRLTVV.

The V call is TRBV5-4, the J call TRBJ2-3, with 8 bases aligning to TRBD2. Looked up from germline, CDR1 is SGHNT and CDR2 is YYREEE (reference sequence). The CDR3 is 15 residues long. Losses at the gene ends were 6 bases for V and 2 bases for J; bases not matched to a gene: 8. The DNA of the CDR3 is TGTGCCAGCACCCCGGGGGGGCCGCACACAGATACGCAGTATTTT. Encoded protein: CASTPGGPHTDTQYF.

This sequence joins TRBV28 and TRBJ2-1; TRBD2 matches 9 bases. Looked up from germline, CDR1 is MDHEN and CDR2 is SYDVKM. V dropped 2 bases and J dropped 7; count of bases not matched to a gene: 6. The length of the CDR3 is 15 residues. DNA for the CDR3: TGTGCCAGCAGTTTAGCGGGAGGGCCGGTGAATGAGCAGTTCTTC. This gives the protein CASSLAGGPVNEQFF.

This chain uses TRBV29-1 with TRBJ2-7; TRBD1 matches 7 bases. CDR3 size: 13 residues. J gave up 1 base and V 3 bases, and 3 bases lay outside the gene matches. Germline lookup yields CDR1 SQVTM and CDR2 ANQGSEA. CDR3 coding DNA: TGCAGCGTTGAGGGGACAGCTTCCTACGAGCAGTACTTC. This gives the protein CSVEGTASYEQYF.

The chain has TRBV7-9 and TRBJ2-5; 10 positions agree with TRBD1. Germline CDR1 is SEHNR and CDR2 is FQNEAQ (reference sequence). V gave up 1 base and J gave up 2 bases; unmatched junction bases: 4. CDR3 length: 16 residues. CDR3 protein: CASSLGDRGQQETQYF. CDR3 nucleotides: TGTGCCAGCAGCTTAGGGGACAGGGGCCAACAAGAGACCCAGTACTTC.

The chain recombines TRBV12-5 with TRBJ1-2; weak D call: TRBD1 (5 bases). Deletions cut 1 base from V and 14 bases from J, with 11 bases between. Germline CDR1 reads LGHNT; CDR2 reads FRNRAP. The CDR3 extends over 11 amino acids. CDR3 bases: TGTGCTAGTGGTTTGGGGGGCCCCCTGACCTTC. The encoded protein is CASGLGGPLTF.

The chain recombines TRBV6-5 with TRBJ1-3; weak D call: TRBD1 (6 bases). Per the germline V gene, CDR1 is MNHEY and CDR2 is SVGAGI. The ends were cut back, 2 bases at V and 4 bases at J, with 12 bases in the middle. The CDR3 has 15 residues. CDR3 coding DNA: TGTGCCAGCAGTTACCGGGGGGCAATCGGAAACACCATATATTTT. Amino acids: CASSYRGAIGNTIYF.

This chain joins TRBV7-8 and TRBJ1-2; 8 bases align to TRBD1. CDR1 is SGHVS, CDR2 FQNEAQ, per germline. V was pared by 3 bases and J by 0 bases, with 6 bases of the junction left unmatched. This CDR3 has 16 residues. CDR3 bases: TGTGCCAGCAGCTTGGGGACAGGCCGAGCTAACTATGGCTACACCTTC. Translation gives CASSLGTGRANYGYTF.

The chain couples TRBV27 to TRBJ2-3; the D is unclear. CDR1 is MNHEY and CDR2 is SMNVEV in the germline V gene (reference sequence). Between the trimmed V and J ends, which lost 6 bases and 0 bases, there was a span of 7 bases. The length of the CDR3 is 13 residues. CDR3 DNA: TGTGCCAGCAGACTTTATAGCACAGATACGCAGTATTTT. It specifies CASRLYSTDTQYF.

The V gene is TRBV7-9, the J gene TRBJ1-3; weak D call: TRBD1 (6 bases). This CDR3 has 14 residues. V was clipped by 5 bases and J by 1 base, with 9 bases between them. Looked up from germline, CDR1 is SEHNR and CDR2 is FQNEAQ (reference sequence). The CDR3 is CASSIQGSGNTIYF. The CDR3 DNA reads as TGTGCCAGCAGCATACAGGGATCTGGAAACACCATATATTTT.

The J gene is TRBJ2-3, the V gene TRBV9; TRBD2 matches at 8 bases. The germline V gene has CDR1 SGDLS and CDR2 YYNGEE. V lost 1 base and J lost 0; bases outside the gene matches: 1. The CDR3 is 15 residues long. CDR3 in DNA: TGTGCCAGCAGCGTAAGCGGGGGTAGCACAGATACGCAGTATTTT. Residues: CASSVSGGSTDTQYF.